This TCR beta chain was captured by sequencing in a study of T cells in Graves' hyperthyroidism and ophthalmopathy. Study-wide points: Ophthalmopathy and stable hyperthyroidism were separated by a 13 V-J model. A median around six months before onset, the model predicted ophthalmopathy.

Amplification targeted TCR beta CDR3 regions from RNA transcripts. First-round RT-PCR with HTBI primers amplified the TCR CDR3 region. Each CDR3 protein is one row after TCRdb ran MiXCR on the multiplex PCR reads. In the table there are about half a million distinct CDR3 sequences, approximately 25% of which are singletons. At least ten counts were recorded for this clonotype. As yet, its antigen is unknown. The CDR3 covers 17 residues. The germline V gene encodes CDR1 LGHNA and CDR2 YSLEER. J lost 0 bases, V lost 2 bases, and 7 bases had no gene match. Material: blood. The rearrangement uses TRBV4-3 and TRBJ2-5; 9 nucleotides agree with TRBD2. The receptor was derived from a woman under 40 with Graves' ophthalmopathy. CDR3 sequence: CASSQMSSGGNQETQYF. As DNA, the CDR3 is TGCGCCAGCAGCCAAATGAGTAGCGGGGGTAACCAAGAGACCCAGTACTTC.